This TCR beta chain was sequenced for a study of CD8 T cells in Susac syndrome. The CDR3 runs 14 residues. CDR1 DFQATT and CDR2 SNEGSKA come from the germline V gene (reference sequence). J was trimmed by 2 bases and V by 3 bases; bases with no gene match: 6. cDNA came from around 0.54 to 1 ug RNA primed by random hexamers. Multiplex PCR with immunoSEQ amplified the TCR beta CDR3 across 54 Vbeta and 13 Jbeta. TCRdb recomputed calls from the immunoSEQ multiplex PCR reads with MiXCR, one row per CDR3 protein. The profile covers approximately 150,000 distinct CDR3 sequences, with around 93% appearing a single time and more than 0.08% taken by the ten largest.

The receptor's source is a human donor with multiple sclerosis. Material for sequencing was CD4+ T cells from PBMCs. This chain connects TRBV20-1 to TRBJ2-7; 8 positions agree with TRBD2. The CDR3 nucleotides read TGCAGTGCTAGGACTTTAGCGGGAACCTACGAGCAGTACTTC. Protein: CSARTLAGTYEQYF.